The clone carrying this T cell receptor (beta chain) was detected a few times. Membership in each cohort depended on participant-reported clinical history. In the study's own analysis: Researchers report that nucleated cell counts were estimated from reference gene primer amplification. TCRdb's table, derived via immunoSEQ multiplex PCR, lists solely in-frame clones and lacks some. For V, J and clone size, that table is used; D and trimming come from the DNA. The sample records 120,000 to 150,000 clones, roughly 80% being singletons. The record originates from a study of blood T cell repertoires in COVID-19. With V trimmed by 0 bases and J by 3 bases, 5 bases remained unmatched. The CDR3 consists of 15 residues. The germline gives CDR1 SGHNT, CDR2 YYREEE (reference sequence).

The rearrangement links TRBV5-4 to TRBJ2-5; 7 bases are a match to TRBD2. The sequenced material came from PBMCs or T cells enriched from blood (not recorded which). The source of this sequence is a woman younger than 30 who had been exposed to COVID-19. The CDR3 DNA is TGTGCCAGCAGCTTGGGCCTAGCGGCTGAAGAGACCCAGTACTTC. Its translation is CASSLGLAAEETQYF. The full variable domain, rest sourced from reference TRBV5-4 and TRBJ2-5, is ETGVTQSPTHLIKTRGQQVTLRCSSQSGHNTVSWYQQALGQGPQFIFQYYREEENGRGNFPPRFSGLQFPNYSSELNVNALELDDSALYLCASSLGLAAEETQYFGPGTRLLVL.